One and the same sample provided the 18 T cell receptor beta chains below, sequenced in a study of T-cell reconstitution after alpha-beta-depleted transplantation in children. Library preparation (for TCRbeta) was performed with unique molecular identifiers. Via MiXCR, TCRdb re-called the PCR reads, giving one row per CDR3 protein. The table has fewer than 400,000 distinct CDR3 sequences, 20% to 30% seen once. Sample: PBMCs, mostly from graft donor cells, taken 180 days after TCRalphabeta/CD19-depleted stem cell transplant. These receptors were obtained from a male patient younger than 18 who had a stem cell transplant for acute lymphoblastic leukemia, so the T cells may come from the graft donor.

The chain joins TRBV6-5 to TRBJ2-7; weak D call: TRBD2 (6 bases). Per germline, CDR1 MNHEY and CDR2 SVGAGI. The V end lost 6 bases, the J end lost 0 bases, and 21 bases lay between the germline ends. This CDR3 is built from 17 residues. This CDR3 reads CASRYKIAESLSYEQYF. As DNA, the CDR3 is TGTGCCAGCAGGTATAAGATAGCGGAGAGCCTCTCCTACGAGCAGTACTTC.

In its sample, this clonotype was seen a few times. The V gene is TRBV7-3, the J gene TRBJ2-1, with 12 bases identical to TRBD2. The CDR3 consists of 18 residues. Germline CDR1 SGHTA, CDR2 FQGTGA. After removal of 5 bases from V and 8 bases from J, the junction contained 16 bases not matched to a gene. The CDR3 DNA reads TGTGCCAGCAGCAACCAGAGACTAGCGGGAGCATCTATCGATGAGCAGTTCTTC. Translating gives CASSNQRLAGASIDEQFF.

This clonotype was seen a handful of times. This rearrangement joins TRBV7-7 to TRBJ2-2, with no clear D. The CDR3 is 16 residues long. V was cut by 0 bases and J by 1 base, with 9 bases left in between. The germline gives CDR1 SSHAT, CDR2 FNYEAQ (reference sequence). CDR3 in DNA: TGTGCCAGCAGCTTAGCGTTAGTCAGGAACACCGGGGAGCTGTTTTTT. It codes for CASSLALVRNTGELFF.

There are a few counts of this clonotype. The chain uses TRBV9 and TRBJ2-1; 12 bases map to TRBD2. V was clipped by 5 bases and J by 1 base; unmatched bases: 1. The length of the CDR3 is 15 residues. Germline assignment: CDR1 SGDLS and CDR2 YYNGEE. The CDR3 sequence is CASSGLAGSYNEQFF. The DNA for the CDR3 is TGTGCCAGCAGTGGACTAGCGGGATCCTACAATGAGCAGTTCTTC. Based on the CDR3 plus reference TRBV9 and TRBJ2-1, the full variable domain is DSGVTQTPKHLITATGQRVTLRCSPRSGDLSVYWYQQSLDQGLQFLIQYYNGEERAKGNILERFSAQQFPDLHSELNLSSLELGDSALYFCASSGLAGSYNEQFFGPGTRLTVL.

The chain combines TRBV20-1 with TRBJ1-5; the match to TRBD1 covers 9 bases. The length of the CDR3 is 16 residues. CDR1 is DFQATT, CDR2 SNEGSKA, per germline (reference sequence). Trimming took 4 bases from V and 3 from J; bases not matched to a gene: 10. This CDR3 reads CSANVQGAFLNQPQHF. Written as DNA, the CDR3 is TGCAGTGCTAATGTACAGGGGGCATTCCTCAATCAGCCCCAGCATTTT.

The rearrangement uses TRBV10-2 and TRBJ1-2; D is unresolved. This CDR3 comprises 16 residues. Looked up from germline, CDR1 is WSHSY and CDR2 is SAAADI. Trimming pared 1 base from V and 2 bases from J, leaving 14 bases between. The CDR3 bases are TGCGCCAGCAGTGAGTTTGTAACGGGATTCAACTATGGCTACACCTTC. This sequence encodes CASSEFVTGFNYGYTF.

This clonotype was detected many times. Written as DNA, the CDR3 is TGCGCCAGCAGCTTGTCGGAGGCGTCCGTGTATACGCAGTATTTT. This encodes CASSLSEASVYTQYF. The rearrangement joins TRBV5-1 to TRBJ2-3; possibly TRBD2 for D (5 bases). With 1 base removed from V and 7 bases from J, the gap between germline ends came to 16 bases. Per the germline V gene, CDR1 is SGHRS and CDR2 is YFSETQ. The CDR3 runs 15 residues.

V usage is TRBV7-8 and J usage is TRBJ2-7; 11 bases align to TRBD2. This CDR3 comprises 17 residues. The ends lost 1 base at V and 2 bases at J; junction bases unmatched: 7. Per the germline V gene, CDR1 is SGHVS and CDR2 is FQNEAQ. CDR3 sequence (DNA): TGTGCCAGCAGCTTAGAGTGGCTGACTAGCGGGACCTACGAGCAGTACTTC. Translation: CASSLEWLTSGTYEQYF.

The CDR3 DNA reads as TGTGCCAGCCGACTGTTCTATGGCTACACCTTC. It encodes CASRLFYGYTF. J is TRBJ1-2 and V is TRBV28; no definite D call. CDR1 and CDR2 (germline): MDHEN, SYDVKM. V lost 8 bases and J lost 4, with 8 bases in between. This CDR3 has 11 amino acids.

This clonotype turned up a few times. This sequence joins TRBV5-1 and TRBJ2-2, with no clear D. This CDR3 spans 12 amino acids. The V end lost 3 bases, the J end lost 5 bases, and 5 bases lay between the germline ends. Germline V gene sequence: CDR1 SGHRS, CDR2 YFSETQ. In DNA form, the CDR3 reads TGCGCCAGCAGCTCTTTTACCGGGGAGCTGTTTTTT. This translates into CASSSFTGELFF.

This clonotype turned up a few times. The V call is TRBV12-3 or TRBV12-4, the J call TRBJ2-7; D gene uncertain. This CDR3 has 12 residues. V dropped 2 bases and J dropped 3 bases, with 5 bases sitting between them. CDR3: CASSLWHYEQYF. The CDR3 DNA follows: TGTGCCAGCAGTTTATGGCACTACGAGCAGTACTTC.

The rearrangement joins TRBV7-6 to TRBJ2-5, with TRBD2 matching over 12 bases. Germline CDR1 is SGHVS and CDR2 is FNYEAQ. The CDR3 covers 16 residues. J lost 4 bases, V lost 2 bases, and 5 bases had no gene match. The CDR3: CASSLTLAGGLETQYF. CDR3 DNA: TGTGCCAGCAGCTTAACCCTAGCGGGAGGGCTAGAGACCCAGTACTTC. The entire variable domain, with the rest obtained from reference TRBV7-6 and TRBJ2-5, is as follows: GAGVSQSPRYKVTKRGQDVALRCDPISGHVSLYWYRQALGQGPEFLTYFNYEAQQDKSGLPNDRFSAERPEGSISTLTIQRTEQRDSAMYRCASSLTLAGGLETQYFGPGTRLLVL.

The chain recombines TRBV7-3 with TRBJ1-1; TRBD1 is a possible D gene (6 bases). CDR1 is SGHTA and CDR2 is FQGTGA in the germline V gene. V dropped 0 bases and J dropped 4 bases, with 12 bases sitting between them. The CDR3 spans 15 residues. The CDR3 loop reads CASSLTAGVATEAFF. CDR3 DNA sequence: TGTGCCAGCAGCTTAACGGCAGGGGTGGCCACTGAAGCTTTCTTT.

This chain joins TRBV27 and TRBJ2-1, with D maybe TRBD2 (5 bases). The germline CDR1 and CDR2 sequences are MNHEY and SMNVEV (reference sequence). The CDR3 runs to 15 residues. Trimming removed 5 bases at V and 4 bases at J, with 15 bases between. Here the CDR3 reads CASSHGTTGYNEQFF. The DNA for the CDR3 is TGTGCCAGCAGTCATGGCACGACGGGGTACAATGAGCAGTTCTTC.

This chain links TRBV6-1 with TRBJ2-3; weak D call: TRBD2 (5 bases). The CDR3 length is 14 residues. Trimming removed 6 bases from V and 3 bases from J, with 13 bases in between. The germline V gene has CDR1 MNHNS and CDR2 SASEGT. This CDR3 reads CASRPTGSTDTQYF. CDR3 bases: TGTGCCAGCAGGCCGACGGGGAGTACAGATACGCAGTATTTT.

This clonotype was detected a few times. V is TRBV27 and J is TRBJ2-7, with D perhaps being TRBD1 or TRBD2 (5 bases each). The CDR3 totals 13 residues. Trimming shortened V by 10 bases and J by 3 bases, and 16 bases separated the two germline ends. Germline V lookup: CDR1 MNHEY, CDR2 SMNVEV (reference sequence). This chain's CDR3 is CATGPGPDYEQYF. For the CDR3, the DNA is TGTGCCACCGGACCGGGACCGGACTACGAGCAGTACTTC.

CDR3 in DNA: TGTGCCAGCAGCTTGGGACTAGCGTGGAGCACAGATACGCAGTATTTT. Protein: CASSLGLAWSTDTQYF. This chain uses TRBV5-6 with TRBJ2-3, with 8 bases fitting TRBD2. The trim removed 0 bases at V and 0 bases at J, leaving 3 bases unmatched. This CDR3 has 16 amino acids. Germline CDR1 is SGHDT and CDR2 is YYEEEE.

Comments on this clonotype: Germline and junction disagree at one end, which may indicate a read error. The chain joins TRBV11-2 to TRBJ2-1; TRBD2 aligns across 11 bases. The length of the CDR3 is 14 residues. Per germline, CDR1 SGHAT and CDR2 FQNNGV. The CDR3 reads CSSSLAGGYNEQFF. The CDR3 DNA is TGTTCCAGCAGCCTAGCGGGAGGTTACAATGAGCAGTTCTTC.